A single sample is the source of the 14 T cell receptor beta chains below, sequenced in a study of blood T cell repertoires in COVID-19. Profiled with immunoSEQ multiplex PCR; TCRdb holds only in-frame clones, not every one. This sample has about 270,000 clones, with about nine tenths found just once. The sample comprised peripheral blood. These receptors all come from a woman aged 25 to 45 with COVID-19, enrolled during active disease.

The chain recombines TRBV12-3 or TRBV12-4 with TRBJ1-5; D gene unclear. Trimming shortened V by 0 bases and J by 9 bases, and 6 bases separated the two germline ends. CDR3 size: 12 residues. CDR3 nucleotides: TGTGCCAGCAGTTTAGCTCTAGGGCCCCAGCATTTT. Encoded protein: CASSLALGPQHF.

This chain uses TRBV3-1 (or the pseudogene TRBV3-2) with TRBJ2-7; TRBD2 might be the D (7 bases). Trimming cost V 1 base and J 2 bases, with 9 bases left between them. Germline CDR1 reads LGHDT; CDR2 reads YNNKEL (reference sequence). CDR3 length: 14 amino acids. CDR3 sequence: CASSQVGGPYEQYF. The CDR3 DNA reads TGTGCCAGCAGCCAAGTGGGGGGGCCCTACGAGCAGTACTTC.

The chain links TRBV27 to TRBJ1-3, with D perhaps TRBD1 (6 bases). The CDR3 extends over 15 amino acids. CDR1 is MNHEY, CDR2 SMNVEV, per germline (reference sequence). V was trimmed by 4 bases and J by 2 bases, leaving 12 bases between them. The CDR3 DNA follows: TGTGCCAGCAGTTCCACAGGGTTAACTGGAAACACCATATATTTT. Its protein product is CASSSTGLTGNTIYF.

This clone was observed a few times. The chain uses TRBV7-2 and TRBJ2-3; a possible D gene is TRBD2 (5 bases). The CDR3 loop spans 16 amino acids. V gave up 1 base and J gave up 1 base, with 12 bases separating them. Germline loops: CDR1 SGHTA, CDR2 FQGNSA. CDR3 coding DNA: TGTGCCAGCAGCTTAGTACGGGGAACGGGCACAGATACGCAGTATTTT. Its translation: CASSLVRGTGTDTQYF.

The rearrangement links TRBV10-1 to TRBJ2-7; tentative D call: TRBD1 (6 bases). Between the trimmed V and J ends, which lost 2 bases and 4 bases, there was a span of 9 bases. CDR1 and CDR2 (germline): WNHNN, SYGVQD (reference sequence). This CDR3 contains 13 residues. The CDR3 sequence is CASSEPQGYEQYF. The DNA for the CDR3 is TGCGCCAGCAGTGAGCCACAGGGTTACGAGCAGTACTTC.

This clone was detected a few times. The CDR3 DNA sequence: TGTGCCAGCAGTTCCCCCCGCCGGGACAGGCTCAATGAGCAGTTCTTC. Its translation: CASSSPRRDRLNEQFF. The V call is TRBV6-9, the J call TRBJ2-1, with 8 nucleotides matching TRBD1. The CDR3 covers 16 residues. Germline CDR1 reads MNHGY; CDR2 reads SVAAGI. J was trimmed by 6 bases and V by 4 bases; bases with no gene match: 11.

The V and J genes are TRBV6-5 and TRBJ2-1, with unresolved D. V lost 0 bases and J lost 0, with 9 bases in between. CDR3 length: 16 residues. The germline CDR1 and CDR2 sequences are MNHEY and SVGAGI. The CDR3 reads CASSYSAGGSYNEQFF. As DNA, the CDR3 is TGTGCCAGCAGTTACTCGGCCGGCGGCTCCTACAATGAGCAGTTCTTC.

This clone showed up just a few times. This rearrangement joins TRBV3-1 (or the pseudogene TRBV3-2) to TRBJ2-7; 7 nucleotides align to TRBD2. The V and J ends lost 0 bases and 6 bases, in that order; junction bases with no gene match: 11. The germline gives CDR1 LGHDT, CDR2 YNNKEL (reference sequence). This CDR3 has 16 amino acids. CDR3 residues: CASSQEPRLAFFEQYF. CDR3 coding DNA: TGTGCCAGCAGCCAAGAACCTCGACTAGCCTTCTTCGAGCAGTACTTC.

This clone was observed a handful of times. The J gene is TRBJ1-1, the V gene TRBV6-2 or TRBV6-3; D unresolved. Germline V gives CDR1 MNHEY, CDR2 SVGEGT. CDR3 size: 14 residues. Trimming took 6 bases from V and 4 from J, leaving 15 bases between them. Here the CDR3 DNA reads TGTGCCAGCAGCCCCGGGGTGTCTGGCACTGAAGCTTTCTTT. It codes for CASSPGVSGTEAFF.

The chain links TRBV4-2 to TRBJ2-2, with a weak D call TRBD2 (5 bases). Trimming shortened V by 0 bases and J by 6 bases, and 8 bases separated the two germline ends. This CDR3 comprises 14 residues. The germline gives CDR1 LGHNA, CDR2 YNFKEQ. CDR3 sequence reads: CASSQDGKSGELFF. CDR3 sequence (DNA): TGTGCCAGCAGCCAAGACGGGAAGTCCGGGGAGCTGTTTTTT.

With regard to this clone: This specimen includes other DNA sequences encoding the same CDR3. The chain combines TRBV27 with TRBJ1-1; TRBD1 is a possible D gene (5 bases). Between the trimmed V and J ends, which lost 2 bases and 2 bases, there was a span of 9 bases. Germline V gives CDR1 MNHEY, CDR2 SMNVEV (reference sequence). The CDR3 runs 14 residues. The CDR3 region has the DNA TGTGCCAGCAGTTTAAACAGGCTAAACACTGAAGCTTTCTTT. Protein: CASSLNRLNTEAFF.

This chain connects TRBV11-2 to TRBJ2-7; 16 nucleotides line up with TRBD2. Trimming removed 6 bases from V and 0 bases from J; junction bases left unmatched: 11. CDR1 is SGHAT, CDR2 FQNNGV, per germline. The CDR3 spans 19 residues. The CDR3 DNA reads as TGTGCCAGCAGGCCTCCGGGACTAGCGGGGGGGCTTAGCTCCTACGAGCAGTACTTC. It codes for CASRPPGLAGGLSSYEQYF.

Worth noting for this clone: The sample carries other DNA sequences with the same CDR3. V is TRBV27 and J is TRBJ1-5; TRBD1 agrees at 8 bases. CDR1 and CDR2 (germline): MNHEY, SMNVEV (reference sequence). The CDR3 extends over 12 amino acids. V trimming: 6 bases; J trimming: 6 bases; junction bases outside the gene matches: 1. CDR3 residues: CASRQGGQPQHF. The CDR3 DNA follows: TGTGCCAGCAGACAGGGGGGTCAGCCCCAGCATTTT.

V is TRBV5-4 and J is TRBJ2-7; 11 bases agree with TRBD1. The CDR3 covers 14 residues. Germline CDR1 and CDR2: SGHNT and YYREEE (reference sequence). V lost 4 bases and J lost 5; bases outside the gene matches: 5. CDR3 in amino acids: CASSQRDRGDEQYF. Here the CDR3 DNA reads TGTGCCAGCAGCCAACGGGACAGGGGGGACGAGCAGTACTTC.